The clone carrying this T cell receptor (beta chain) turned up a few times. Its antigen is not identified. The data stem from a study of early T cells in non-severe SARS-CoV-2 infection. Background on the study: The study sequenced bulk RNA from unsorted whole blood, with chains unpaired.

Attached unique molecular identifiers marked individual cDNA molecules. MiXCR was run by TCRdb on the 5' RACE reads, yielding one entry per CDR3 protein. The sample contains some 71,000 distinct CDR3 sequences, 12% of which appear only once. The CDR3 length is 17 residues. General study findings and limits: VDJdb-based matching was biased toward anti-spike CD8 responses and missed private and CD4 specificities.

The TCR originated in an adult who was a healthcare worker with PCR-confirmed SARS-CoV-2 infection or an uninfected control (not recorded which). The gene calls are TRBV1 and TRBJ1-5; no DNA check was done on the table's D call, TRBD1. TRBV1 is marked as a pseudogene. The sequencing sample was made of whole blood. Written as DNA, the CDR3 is TGCACCAGCAGCCATCCCTGTGCAGGGGGGAGCAATCAGCCCCAGCATTTT. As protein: CTSSHPCAGGSNQPQHF.